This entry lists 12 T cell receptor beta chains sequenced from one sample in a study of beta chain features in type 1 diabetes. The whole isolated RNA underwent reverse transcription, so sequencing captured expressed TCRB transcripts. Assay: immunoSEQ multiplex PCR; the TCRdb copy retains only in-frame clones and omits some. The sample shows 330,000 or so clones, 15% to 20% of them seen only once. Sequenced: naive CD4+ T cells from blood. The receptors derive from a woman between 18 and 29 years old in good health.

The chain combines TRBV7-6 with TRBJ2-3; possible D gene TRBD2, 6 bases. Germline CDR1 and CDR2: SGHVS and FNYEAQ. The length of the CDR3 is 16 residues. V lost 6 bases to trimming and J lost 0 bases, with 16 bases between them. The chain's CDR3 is CASSQVGRQSTDTQYF. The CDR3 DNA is TGTGCCAGCAGTCAGGTCGGGAGACAGAGCACAGATACGCAGTATTTT.

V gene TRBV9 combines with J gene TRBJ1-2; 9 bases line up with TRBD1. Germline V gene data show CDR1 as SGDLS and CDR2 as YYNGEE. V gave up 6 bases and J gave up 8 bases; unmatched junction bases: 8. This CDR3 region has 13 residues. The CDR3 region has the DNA TGTGCCAGCAAGGGACAGGGAACGGGCGGCTACACCTTC. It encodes CASKGQGTGGYTF.

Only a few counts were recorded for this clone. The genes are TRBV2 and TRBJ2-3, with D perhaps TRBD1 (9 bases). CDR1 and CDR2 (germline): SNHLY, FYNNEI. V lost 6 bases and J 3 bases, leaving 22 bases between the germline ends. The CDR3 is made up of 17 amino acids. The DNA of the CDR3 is TGTGCCAGCAGGAAGGGACAGGGCAGCGGGAGAACAGATACGCAGTATTTT. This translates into CASRKGQGSGRTDTQYF.

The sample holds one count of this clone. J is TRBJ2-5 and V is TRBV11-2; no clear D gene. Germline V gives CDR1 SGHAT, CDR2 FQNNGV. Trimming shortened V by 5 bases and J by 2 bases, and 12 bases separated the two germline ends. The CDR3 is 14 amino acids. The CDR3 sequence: CASSPRRAQETQYF. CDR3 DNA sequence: TGTGCCAGCAGCCCTCGGAGAGCTCAAGAGACCCAGTACTTC.

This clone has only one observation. CDR3 nucleotide sequence: TGTGCCAGCAGCTTAGACAGGGGGCGGACCGGGGAGCTGTTTTTT. Its translation is CASSLDRGRTGELFF. V and J are TRBV11-2 and TRBJ2-2, with 8 bases aligning to TRBD1. The germline V gene encodes CDR1 SGHAT and CDR2 FQNNGV. Losses at the gene ends were 0 bases for V and 5 bases for J; bases not matched to a gene: 2. The CDR3 totals 15 residues.

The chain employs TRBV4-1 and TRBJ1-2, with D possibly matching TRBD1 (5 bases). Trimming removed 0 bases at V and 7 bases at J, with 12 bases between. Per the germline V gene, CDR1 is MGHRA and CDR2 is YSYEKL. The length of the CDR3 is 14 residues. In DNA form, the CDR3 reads TGCGCCAGCAGCCAAGAATTGGCAACAGGTGGCTACACCTTC. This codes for CASSQELATGGYTF.

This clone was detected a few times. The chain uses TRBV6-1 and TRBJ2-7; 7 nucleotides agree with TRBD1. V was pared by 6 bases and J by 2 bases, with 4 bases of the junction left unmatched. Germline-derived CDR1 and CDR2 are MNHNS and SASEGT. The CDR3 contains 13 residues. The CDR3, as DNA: TGTGCCAGCAGACTTGGGACAGCCTACGAGCAGTACTTC. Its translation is CASRLGTAYEQYF.

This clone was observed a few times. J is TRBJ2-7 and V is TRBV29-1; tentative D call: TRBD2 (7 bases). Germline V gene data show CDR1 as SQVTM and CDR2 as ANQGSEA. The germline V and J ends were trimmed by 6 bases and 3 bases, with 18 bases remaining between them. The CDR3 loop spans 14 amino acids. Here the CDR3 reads CSVKTGGGIYEQYF. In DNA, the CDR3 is TGCAGCGTGAAGACGGGGGGCGGAATCTACGAGCAGTACTTC.

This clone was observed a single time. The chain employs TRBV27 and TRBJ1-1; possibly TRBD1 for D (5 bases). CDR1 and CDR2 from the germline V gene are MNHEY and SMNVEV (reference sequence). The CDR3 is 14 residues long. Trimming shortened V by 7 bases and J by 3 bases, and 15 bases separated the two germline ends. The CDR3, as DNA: TGTGCCAGCACCATGAGGGGAGGGGACACTGAAGCTTTCTTT. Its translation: CASTMRGGDTEAFF.

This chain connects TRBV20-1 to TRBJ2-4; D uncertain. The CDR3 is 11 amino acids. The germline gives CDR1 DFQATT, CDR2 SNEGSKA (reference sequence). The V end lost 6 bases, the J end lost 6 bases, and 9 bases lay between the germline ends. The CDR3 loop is CSATDTNIQYF. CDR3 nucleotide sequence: TGCAGTGCCACCGACACAAACATTCAGTACTTC.

CDR3 nucleotides: TGCGCCAGCACCCTGGACACTGAGAACACTGAAGCTTTCTTT. This gives the protein CASTLDTENTEAFF. The V call is TRBV5-1, the J call TRBJ1-1, with a tentative D call TRBD1 (5 bases). Deletions cut 6 bases from V and 1 base from J, with 13 bases between. Germline-derived CDR1 and CDR2 are SGHRS and YFSETQ. This CDR3 is built from 14 residues.

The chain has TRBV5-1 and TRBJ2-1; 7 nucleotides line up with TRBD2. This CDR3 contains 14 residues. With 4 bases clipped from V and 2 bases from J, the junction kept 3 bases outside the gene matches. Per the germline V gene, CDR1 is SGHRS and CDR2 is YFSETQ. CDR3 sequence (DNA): TGCGCCAGCAGCGGAGGGACTACCTACAATGAGCAGTTCTTC. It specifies CASSGGTTYNEQFF.